Listed below are T cell receptor beta chains from one sample, sequenced in a study of blood T cell repertoires in COVID-19. Clones were sequenced by immunoSEQ multiplex PCR, and TCRdb holds only the in-frame ones, with some missing. The data show about 38,000 clones, approximately 94% seen once. Sequencing was done on a sample of peripheral blood. These receptor sequences come from a human donor with active COVID-19. The donor label of this sample is uncertain. The CDR3 runs from the conserved cysteine through the conserved F or W. D genes are given only for firm matches. Clone size appears in some rows only: once, few, many, or a class for an expanded clone.

>TRBJ2-7|TRBD1|.|TRBV6-6
TGTGCCAGCAGTTACCCAGGGGGAGTAGCGGAGCAGTACTTC
CASSYPGGVAEQYF
>TRBJ2-5|TRBD2|.|TRBV5-6
TGTGCCAGCAGCACTTCGGGGGGTTGGAGGGAGACCCAGTACTTC
CASSTSGGWRETQYF
>TRBJ2-7|TRBD1|.|TRBV19
TGTGCCAGTAGAAAGGGACAGGGCTACGAGCAGTACTTC
CASRKGQGYEQYF
>TRBJ2-1|.|.|TRBV7-9
TGTGCCAGCAGCTTCTATGGGACAATATACAATGAGCAGTTCTTC
CASSFYGTIYNEQFF
>TRBJ2-7|.|.|TRBV28
TGTGCCAGCAGCCCACGCTTGGAGAGGAGTGAGCAGTACTTC
CASSPRLERSEQYF
>TRBJ2-1|.|.|TRBV4-1
TGCGCCAGCAGCCAAGCCCCGCGGACAGCCGGAGGCCTTGAGCAGTTCTTC
CASSQAPRTAGGLEQFF
>TRBJ2-2|TRBD1|once|TRBV19
TGTGCCAGTAGTATCCAGGGGGCTACCACCGGGGAGCTGTTTTTT
CASSIQGATTGELFF
>TRBJ2-5|TRBD2|.|TRBV7-9
TGTGCCAGCAGCGTCGGGGGGGGTCCGCAAGAGACCCAGTACTTC
CASSVGGGPQETQYF
>TRBJ1-1|.|.|TRBV5-5
TGTGCCAGCAGGGGAGTCGTTGAAGCTTTCTTT
CASRGVVEAFF
>TRBJ2-7|TRBD2|.|TRBV11-2
TGTGCCAGCAGGAGCGGGAGGGAAAGGGGGGAGCAGTACTTC
CASRSGRERGEQYF
>TRBJ2-7|.|.|TRBV7-9
TGTGCCAGCAGCGACCGGACAGCGTACGAGCAGTACTTC
CASSDRTAYEQYF
>TRBJ1-5|TRBD1|.|TRBV6-6
TGTGCCAGCAGTGATAGTAGGGGGCCCTGGCAGCCCCAGCATTTT
CASSDSRGPWQPQHF
>TRBJ2-7|.|.|TRBV3-1/TRBV3-2
TGTGCCAGCAGCTTCCACAGAGGGGAGCAGTACTTC
CASSFHRGEQYF
>TRBJ1-2|TRBD1|.|TRBV6-5
TGTGCCAGCAGTTCGGACAGGGGTATGGGCGGCTACACCTTC
CASSSDRGMGGYTF
>TRBJ2-3|TRBD2|.|TRBV6-6
TGTGCCAGCAGCCAGACTAGCGGGAGTGGTTCAGATACGCAGTATTTT
CASSQTSGSGSDTQYF
>TRBJ2-7|TRBD1|.|TRBV5-1
TGCGCCAGCAGCTCGACAGGGGGCAGCTACGAGCAGTACTTC
CASSSTGGSYEQYF
>TRBJ2-5|TRBD2|.|TRBV5-1
TGCGCCAGCGCCGGGACTAGCGGGGGGGCCTCGGGAGAGACCCAGTACTTC
CASAGTSGGASGETQYF
>TRBJ2-1|TRBD2|.|TRBV18
TGTGCCAGCTCACCGGGGCGGGGGGCCTACAATGAGCAGTTCTTC
CASSPGRGAYNEQFF
>TRBJ2-7|TRBD1|once|TRBV25-1
TGTGCCAGCAGTGCTCCTCGAGGGGGCGCCGCCTCCTACGAGCAGTACTTC
CASSAPRGGAASYEQYF
>TRBJ2-2|.|.|TRBV11-2
TGTGCCAGCAGCTTAGAGTTGGGCCAACGCAGGGAGCTGTTTTTT
CASSLELGQRRELFF
>TRBJ2-5|TRBD1|.|TRBV5-1
TGCGCCAGCAGCTTAGGCAGGACAGGGGTAGGAGAGACCCAGTACTTC
CASSLGRTGVGETQYF